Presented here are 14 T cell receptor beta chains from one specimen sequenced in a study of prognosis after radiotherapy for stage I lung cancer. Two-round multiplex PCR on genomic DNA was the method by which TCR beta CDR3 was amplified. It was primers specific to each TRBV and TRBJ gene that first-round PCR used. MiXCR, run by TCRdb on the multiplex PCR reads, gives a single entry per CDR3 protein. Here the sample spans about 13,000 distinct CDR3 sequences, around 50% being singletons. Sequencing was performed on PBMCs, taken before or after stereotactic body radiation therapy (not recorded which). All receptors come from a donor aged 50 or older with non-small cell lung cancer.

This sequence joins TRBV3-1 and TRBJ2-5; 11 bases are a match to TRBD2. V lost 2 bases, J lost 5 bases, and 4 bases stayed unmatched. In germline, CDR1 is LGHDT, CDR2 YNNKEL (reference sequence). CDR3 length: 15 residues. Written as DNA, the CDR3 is TGTGCCAGCAGCCAATTAGCGGGAGGGCGGGAGACCCAGTACTTC. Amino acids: CASSQLAGGRETQYF.

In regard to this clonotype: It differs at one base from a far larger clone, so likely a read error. CDR3 DNA: TGTGCCAGCAGTTACTCGTCGAGTGGAGCGGGACTGTGCAATGAGCAGTTCTTC. Translated, it gives CASSYSSSGAGLCNEQFF. The V gene is TRBV6-2 or TRBV6-3, the J gene TRBJ2-5; TRBD2 matches 7 bases. The J call may be in error: the DNA end matches TRBJ2-1 better. CDR1 is MNHEY, CDR2 SVGEGT, per germline. This CDR3 has 18 amino acids.

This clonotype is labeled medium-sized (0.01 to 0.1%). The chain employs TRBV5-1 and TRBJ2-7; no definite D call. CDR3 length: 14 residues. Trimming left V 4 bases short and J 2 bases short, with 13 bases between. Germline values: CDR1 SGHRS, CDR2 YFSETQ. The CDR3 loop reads CASSSRGEAYEQYF. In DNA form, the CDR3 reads TGCGCCAGCAGCAGTCGTGGCGAGGCCTACGAGCAGTACTTC.

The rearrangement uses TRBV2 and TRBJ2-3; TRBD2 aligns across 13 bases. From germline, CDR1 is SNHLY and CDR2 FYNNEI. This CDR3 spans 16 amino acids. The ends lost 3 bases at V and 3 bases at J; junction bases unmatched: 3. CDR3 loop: CASSDGLAGATDTQYF. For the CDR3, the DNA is TGTGCCAGCAGTGACGGACTAGCGGGAGCGACAGATACGCAGTATTTT. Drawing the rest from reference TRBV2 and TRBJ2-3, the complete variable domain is EPEVTQTPSHQVTQMGQEVILRCVPISNHLYFYWYRQILGQKVEFLVSFYNNEISEKSEIFDDQFSVERPDGSNFTLKIRSTKLEDSAMYFCASSDGLAGATDTQYFGPGTRLTVL.

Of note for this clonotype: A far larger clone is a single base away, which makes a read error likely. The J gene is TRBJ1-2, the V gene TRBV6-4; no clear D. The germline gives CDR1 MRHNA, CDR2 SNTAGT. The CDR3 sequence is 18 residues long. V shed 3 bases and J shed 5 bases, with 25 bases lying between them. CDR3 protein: CASSEAPNLGKGSYGYTF. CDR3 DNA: TGTGCCAGCAGTGAAGCCCCGAATTTGGGGAAAGGGAGTTATGGCTACACCTTC.

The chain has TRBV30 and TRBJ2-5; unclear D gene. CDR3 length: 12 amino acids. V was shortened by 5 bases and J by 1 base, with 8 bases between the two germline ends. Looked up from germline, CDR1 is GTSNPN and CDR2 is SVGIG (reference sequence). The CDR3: CAWGYGQETQYF. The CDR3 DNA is TGTGCCTGGGGGTATGGCCAAGAGACCCAGTACTTC.

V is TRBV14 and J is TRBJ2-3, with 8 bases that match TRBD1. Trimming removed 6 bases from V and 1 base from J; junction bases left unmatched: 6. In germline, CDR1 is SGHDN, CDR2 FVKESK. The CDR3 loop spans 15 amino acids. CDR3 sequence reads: CASRETGVGTDTQYF. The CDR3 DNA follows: TGTGCCAGCAGGGAGACAGGGGTGGGCACAGATACGCAGTATTTT.

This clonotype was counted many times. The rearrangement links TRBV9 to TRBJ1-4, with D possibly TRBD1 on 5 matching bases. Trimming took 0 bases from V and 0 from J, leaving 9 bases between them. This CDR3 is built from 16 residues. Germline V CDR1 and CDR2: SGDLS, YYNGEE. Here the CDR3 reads CASSVAAGATNEKLFF. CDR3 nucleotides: TGTGCCAGCAGCGTAGCTGCGGGGGCAACTAATGAAAAACTGTTTTTT.

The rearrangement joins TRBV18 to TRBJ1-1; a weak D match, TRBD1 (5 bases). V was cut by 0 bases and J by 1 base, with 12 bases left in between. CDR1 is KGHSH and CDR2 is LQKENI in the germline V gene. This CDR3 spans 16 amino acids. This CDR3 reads CASSPPGQGKNTEAFF. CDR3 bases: TGTGCCAGCTCACCACCTGGTCAGGGCAAGAACACTGAAGCTTTCTTT. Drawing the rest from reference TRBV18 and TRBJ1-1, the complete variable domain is NAGVMQNPRHLVRRRGQEARLRCSPMKGHSHVYWYRQLPEEGLKFMVYLQKENIIDESGMPKERFSAEFPKEGPSILRIQQVVRGDSAAYFCASSPPGQGKNTEAFFGQGTRLTVV.

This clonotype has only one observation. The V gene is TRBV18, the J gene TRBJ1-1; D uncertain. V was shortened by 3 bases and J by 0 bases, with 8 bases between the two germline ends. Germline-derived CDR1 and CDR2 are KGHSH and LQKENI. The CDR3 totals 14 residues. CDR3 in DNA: TGTGCCAGCTCACCGACTGAGTTGAACACTGAAGCTTTCTTT. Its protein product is CASSPTELNTEAFF. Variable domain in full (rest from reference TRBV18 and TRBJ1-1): NAGVMQNPRHLVRRRGQEARLRCSPMKGHSHVYWYRQLPEEGLKFMVYLQKENIIDESGMPKERFSAEFPKEGPSILRIQQVVRGDSAAYFCASSPTELNTEAFFGQGTRLTVV.

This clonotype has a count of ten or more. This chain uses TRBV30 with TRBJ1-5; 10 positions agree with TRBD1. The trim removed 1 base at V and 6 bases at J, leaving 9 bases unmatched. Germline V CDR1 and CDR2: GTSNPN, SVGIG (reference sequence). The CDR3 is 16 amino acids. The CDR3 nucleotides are TGTGCCTGGAGTGCCCGAGACAGGGGGCGGCTTCAGCCCCAGCATTTT. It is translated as CAWSARDRGRLQPQHF. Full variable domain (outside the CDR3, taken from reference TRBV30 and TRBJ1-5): SQTIHQWPATLVQPVGSPLSLECTVEGTSNPNLYWYRQAAGRGLQLLFYSVGIGQISSEVPQNLSASRPQDRQFILSSKKLLLSDSGFYLCAWSARDRGRLQPQHFGDGTRLSIL.

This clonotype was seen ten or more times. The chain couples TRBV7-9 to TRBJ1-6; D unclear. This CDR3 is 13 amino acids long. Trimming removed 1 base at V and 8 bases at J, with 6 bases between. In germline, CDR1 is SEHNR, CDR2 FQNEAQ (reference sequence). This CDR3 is CASSLDRDSPLHF. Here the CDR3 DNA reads TGTGCCAGCAGCTTAGACAGAGATTCACCCCTCCACTTT.

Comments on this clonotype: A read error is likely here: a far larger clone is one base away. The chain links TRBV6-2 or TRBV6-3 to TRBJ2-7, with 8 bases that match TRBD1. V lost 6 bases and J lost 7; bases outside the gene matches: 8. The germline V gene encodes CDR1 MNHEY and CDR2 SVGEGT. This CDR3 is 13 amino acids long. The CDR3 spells CASRLTGGGEQYF. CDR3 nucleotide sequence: TGTGCCAGCAGGCTAACAGGGGGAGGTGAGCAGTACTTC.

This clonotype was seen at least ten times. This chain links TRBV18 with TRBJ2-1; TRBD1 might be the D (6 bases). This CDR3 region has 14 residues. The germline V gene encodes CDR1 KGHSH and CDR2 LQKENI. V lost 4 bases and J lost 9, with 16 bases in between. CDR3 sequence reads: CASSLRTDFAEQFF. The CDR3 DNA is TGTGCCAGCTCACTCCGGACAGACTTCGCTGAGCAGTTCTTC.